A selection of T cell receptor beta chains follows, all from one sample in a study of vaccination effects on CD4 cells after COVID-19. Their recognized antigens are unknown. Only in-frame clones appear in the TCRdb table, and some are missing; sequencing was by immunoSEQ multiplex PCR. Altogether tens of thousands of clones are present, 70% to 85% being singletons, with the ten largest covering around 25%. Source: CD4+ T cells from PBMCs cultured without peptide, taken before COVID-19 vaccination. All receptors come from a human donor who had a prior SARS-CoV-2 infection. CDR3s include the opening cysteine and the closing phenylalanine or tryptophan. A clone size is listed for some rows: how often the clone was seen (once, few, many), or a class if it is expanded.

clone_size	j_call	v_call	cdr3_aa
NA	TRBJ2-3	TRBV11-3	CASSLMYSDTQYF
NA	TRBJ2-3	TRBV2	CASSDIPWGTQYF
NA	TRBJ2-5	TRBV27	CASRSHRGGETQYF
few	TRBJ2-7	TRBV7-9	CASSLADYEQYF
NA	TRBJ2-3	TRBV27	CASSLGGGGRGTDTQYF
NA	TRBJ2-1	TRBV5-1	CASSLAIAGGPLAQFF
NA	TRBJ2-5	TRBV5-4	CASRPYNPQETQYF
NA	TRBJ1-1	TRBV11-1	CASSVIVNTEAFF
few	TRBJ2-7	TRBV11-2	CASSISADNIYEQYF
few	TRBJ1-1	TRBV7-3	CASSLQGAVGTEAFF
many	TRBJ1-3	TRBV23-1	CARAQKDRNTIYF
once	TRBJ1-1	TRBV2	CATVPGQGRSEAFF
NA	TRBJ2-1	TRBV7-2	CASSLGSSRIF
NA	TRBJ2-3	TRBV5-5	CASSLNRGGDTQYF
NA	TRBJ1-5	TRBV4-2	CASSRQSSNQPQHF
NA	TRBJ2-5	TRBV2	CASSEGQMRGTQYF
once	TRBJ2-5	TRBV9	CASSDPRWEETQYF
NA	TRBJ2-3	TRBV11-2	CASSKITGARGSTDTQYF
NA	TRBJ1-2	TRBV28	CASSSRDGGYTF
NA	TRBJ2-1	TRBV6-5	CASRYGRDRAGNEQFF
NA	TRBJ1-1	TRBV28	CASSLSDRDTEAFF
NA	TRBJ2-1	TRBV7-9	CASSSIFPGTEQFF
NA	TRBJ1-6	TRBV5-4	CASSFEPGQTTNSPLHF
NA	TRBJ2-5	TRBV5-3	CARSSGLAETKVQETQYF
NA	TRBJ1-4	TRBV9	CASSLTGQGINEKLFF
NA	TRBJ2-5	TRBV7-3	CASSPTGLQETQYF
NA	TRBJ2-2	TRBV7-2	CASLPVLNTGELFF
NA	TRBJ2-3	TRBV7-3	CASSPNVWGAGTDTQYF
NA	TRBJ2-3	TRBV18	CASSFDTYTDTQYF
once	TRBJ2-1	TRBV7-2	CASSLVAGGRFHNEQFF
NA	TRBJ2-3	TRBV5-4	CASSLSTGGTDTQYF
NA	TRBJ2-2	TRBV2	CASSTGTGRNTGELFF
many	TRBJ1-2	TRBV6-6	CASWTGNYGYTF
NA	TRBJ2-2	TRBV7-3	CASSNRGGTVNTGELFF
NA	TRBJ1-2	TRBV9	CASSVDPTQGNYGYTF
NA	TRBJ1-6	TRBV6-5	CASSYSANSPLHF
NA	TRBJ2-1	TRBV7-2	CASSFTSNYNEQFF
NA	TRBJ1-5	TRBV9	CASSVGNSNQPQHF
once	TRBJ2-1	TRBV5-1	CASSLFNALVNEQFF
NA	TRBJ2-5	TRBV9	CASSVRQLSETQYF
once	TRBJ2-3	TRBV7-2	CASSLDAGRDTQYF
few	TRBJ1-2	TRBV30	CARKADRNYGYTF
NA	TRBJ1-5	TRBV19	CASSIRPEGAGGNQPQHF
few	TRBJ1-6	TRBV11-2	CASSLGYNSPLHF
once	TRBJ2-2	TRBV9	CASSVSGTGNTGELFF
NA	TRBJ2-5	TRBV4-2	CASSQQGGGAETQYF
NA	TRBJ1-2	TRBV3-1/TRBV3-2	CASSQGWDRVNYGYTF
NA	TRBJ1-1	TRBV7-2	CASSLLGTGNTEAFF
NA	TRBJ2-7	TRBV4-2	CASSTDRAYEQYF
once	TRBJ1-3	TRBV5-6	CASSLRFSSGNTIYF
NA	TRBJ2-7	TRBV7-3	CASSPSPGTGYYEQYF
NA	TRBJ1-2	TRBV3-1/TRBV3-2	CASSQEGRGSMGGYTF
NA	TRBJ1-3	TRBV30	CAWSIQGNTIYF
NA	TRBJ2-2	TRBV9	CASSVDLTGELFF
NA	TRBJ2-3	TRBV5-1	CASRSTGTSGTLSTDTQYF